The TCR beta chain under discussion was sequenced for a study of Ad26.COV2.S vaccination and SARS-CoV-2 variants (dated by TCRdb to the early 2020s). Context from the whole study: Vaccine-arm donors were drawn from COV1001, a multicentre, randomized, double-blind, placebo-controlled phase I-IIa trial of Ad26.COV2.S in healthy adults. Ad26.COV2.S was administered intramuscularly at a dose of 5x10^10 or 1x10^11 viral particles, either as one shot or as two shots given 56 days apart. Investigators did not know the trial group allocation while performing experiments and assessing outcomes. Sequencing of the TCRbeta repertoire served to evaluate the specificity and breadth of SARS-CoV-2-reactive T cell receptors following Ad26.COV2.S vaccination. Participants in the trial were split at random into five groups of five each, receiving low-dose or high-dose Ad26.COV2.S once or twice, or else placebo on both occasions. A total of roughly 30 samples were included in the TCR-sequenced set, comprising around 20 Ad26.COV2.S vaccine recipients, 5 placebo recipients and 8 SARS-CoV-2 convalescent individuals.

The sample's treatment or condition label, decoded: approximately 18 received Ad26.COV2.S at low or high dose, single or two shots; 5 received placebo; per-sample allocation not given. Repertoires of vaccine and placebo recipients were sequenced from samples collected on day 63 after the first injection. Between 29 July and 7 August 2020, Cohort 1b enrolled about 27 adults aged 18-55 years at one site in Boston, USA. As a vaccine, Ad26.COV2.S was a replication-incompetent adenovirus type 26 vector that expressed a prefusion-stabilized SARS-CoV-2 spike protein derived from the original Wuhan strain. As to this clone: No cognate antigen has been identified for it. No base-level quality is on record; no much larger clone is a single base apart.

The paper's findings and limits, for the study overall: Vaccine and placebo recipients had comparable non-spike TCR breadth, which fits with the vaccine containing only spike. The study was not powered for comparison of responses between vaccine doses or regimens. Spike-specific TCR breadth was higher in Ad26.COV2.S recipients than in placebo recipients (P = 0.0014). The authors noted that total T cell responses may have been underestimated by the TCR breadth and depth analyses. After vaccination, spike-specific CD8+ and CD4+ T cell responses were reported to show substantial breadth.

The immunoSEQ Assay was the method used to sequence TCRbeta CDR3 regions. After extraction, genomic DNA underwent amplification by bias-controlled multiplex PCR, followed by high-throughput sequencing. From the authors' description of their analysis: To quantify the absolute abundance of every unique TCRbeta CDR3 region, sequences were collapsed and filtered. T cell fraction was estimated by normalizing TCRbeta template counts to usable DNA, which was measured by amplifying reference genes present in all nucleated cells. Repertoire TCRs were annotated as SARS-CoV-2-specific by exact matching of V gene, CDR3 amino acid sequence and J gene to a known reactive TCR set. The reference SARS-CoV-2 TCR set was derived from MIRA and filtered for enrichment in COVID-19-positive ImmuneCODE repertoires, a step that removed public or cross-reactive TCRs. Using the MIRA antigens, annotated TCRs were further analysed by specific ORF or by position within an ORF. Breadth was defined as annotated unique rearrangements over total unique productive rearrangements; depth was the summed frequency of those rearrangements. Two-sided Wilcoxon rank-sum tests were used to compare TCR breadth between groups. Held by TCRdb, this immuneACCESS table contains in-frame sequences only and omits some clones. Under half of the omission traces to an unresolved V gene where checked; the cause of the rest is unknown. That table supplies the V and J calls and clone size; D and trimming were determined from the DNA. Within this sample are more than 300,000 clones, with 75% to 90% of them counted one time only. The ten biggest clones cover roughly 4.8% of the sample.

The CDR3 covers 14 residues, taking in both the cysteine and the phenylalanine. Of the read, only the CDR3 DNA is kept; its 42 bases are in frame from base 1. CDR1 KGHSH and CDR2 LQKENI are derived from the germline V gene. V loses 2 bases of germline sequence and J loses 5 bases, and the interval between the two ends is 12 bases. The sequence was obtained from a person between 18 and 65 years old who received the Ad26.COV2.S COVID-19 vaccine or a placebo. Recombination linked TRBV18 to TRBJ1-2; a tentative D match to TRBD1 spans 6 bases. Source: peripheral blood, taken in a trial of Ad26.COV2.S vaccine versus placebo. The CDR3 amino acid sequence is: CASSPGRGEYGYTF. The DNA reads as follows: TGTGCCAGCTCACCAGGCAGGGGAGAGTATGGCTACACCTTC.